This T cell receptor beta chain came from a study of identical twins. General observations from the study: A lower insertion count was a feature of abundant cord blood beta clonotypes, with no such feature in memory repertoires.

A universal primer binding site was introduced by template switching. The final cDNA contained unique molecular identifiers. TCRdb reanalysed the 5' RACE reads using MiXCR and keeps one entry per CDR3 protein. The repertoire has around 690,000 distinct CDR3 sequences, approximately 22% of them found once; the top ten carry approximately 4.3%. Only healthy Caucasians were enrolled as donors. This clonotype was counted between two and nine times. Its antigen is not identified. CDR3 length equals 13 residues. V lost 6 bases and J lost 5, with 16 bases in between. Looked up from germline, CDR1 is DFQATT and CDR2 is SNEGSKA (reference sequence). The same sample was also used in a study of T cells expressing NK-cell markers. That report adds: One of the eight sequenced donors was seronegative, whereas the other seven were HCMV-seropositive.

The sample consisted of PBMCs. This chain uses TRBV20-1 with TRBJ1-1, with TRBD1 as a possible D gene (5 bases). The TCR comes from a woman between 18 and 29 years old in good health. The DNA for the CDR3 is TGCAGTGCACCCGGTGGGGGAGGTACTGAAGCTTTCTTT. It yields the protein CSAPGGGGTEAFF.